This passage covers 32 T cell receptor beta chains from one sample sequenced in a study of blood T cell repertoires in COVID-19. Data came from immunoSEQ multiplex PCR; TCRdb stores just in-frame clones and leaves some out. The repertoire consists of 120,000 to 150,000 clones, with roughly 80% occurring once and the leading ten covering 38%. The specimen sequenced was peripheral blood. These receptors all stem from a human donor in a cohort sampled during active COVID-19.

The chain is built from TRBV5-1 and TRBJ1-1; 8 bases match TRBD1. CDR1 is SGHRS and CDR2 is YFSETQ in the germline V gene. Trimming at V came to 4 bases and at J to 4 bases, leaving 6 bases not matched to a gene. This CDR3 contains 14 residues. CDR3 protein: CASSIQGVGTEAFF. In nucleotides, the CDR3 is TGCGCCAGCAGCATACAGGGGGTTGGCACTGAAGCTTTCTTT.

The V call is TRBV9, the J call TRBJ2-2, with 8 positions matching TRBD1. V lost 3 bases, J lost 4 bases, and 14 bases stayed unmatched. Germline values: CDR1 SGDLS, CDR2 YYNGEE. The CDR3 contains 18 residues. In nucleotides, the CDR3 is TGTGCCAGCAGCGCCTCCGGGACAGGTCGCGGGACCACCGGGGAGCTGTTTTTT. Its translation is CASSASGTGRGTTGELFF.

This clone was found once. The genes are TRBV5-4 and TRBJ1-6, with D perhaps matching TRBD1 (5 bases). The germline V gene encodes CDR1 SGHNT and CDR2 YYREEE (reference sequence). This CDR3 spans 16 amino acids. Trimming took 4 bases from V and 8 from J, leaving 19 bases between them. Here the CDR3 reads CASSPGAGRIDSPLHF. The CDR3 bases are TGTGCCAGCAGCCCCGGGGCGGGACGGATCGATTCACCCCTCCACTTT.

This clone was recorded once. This chain uses TRBV29-1 with TRBJ2-1; D not certain. Deletions cut 4 bases from V and 4 bases from J, with 8 bases between. This CDR3 comprises 12 residues. CDR1 and CDR2 (germline): SQVTM, ANQGSEA. The CDR3 sequence: CSVGISYNEQFF. The DNA for the CDR3 is TGCAGCGTTGGAATCAGTTACAATGAGCAGTTCTTC.

This clone was picked up many times. The chain joins TRBV5-4 to TRBJ2-7, with D maybe TRBD1 (6 bases). The CDR3 totals 14 residues. Germline V gene lookup returns CDR1 SGHNT and CDR2 YYREEE (reference sequence). V lost 4 bases and J 1 base, leaving 12 bases between the germline ends. The CDR3 DNA reads TGTGCCAGCAGCCCACAGGGTCGGTCCTACGAGCAGTACTTC. Translating it yields CASSPQGRSYEQYF.

A single count supports this clone. The chain carries TRBV7-2 and TRBJ1-5; TRBD1 is a possible D gene (5 bases). V lost 4 bases, J lost 1 base, and 8 bases lay in between. Germline CDR1 is SGHTA and CDR2 is FQGNSA. CDR3 length: 14 residues. CDR3 nucleotides: TGTGCCAGCAGCTGGGACTCGAGCAATCAGCCCCAGCATTTT. This codes for CASSWDSSNQPQHF.

This clone was seen a few times. This rearrangement joins TRBV5-4 to TRBJ2-7, with TRBD1 as a possible D gene (5 bases). This CDR3 region has 13 residues. CDR1 and CDR2 from the germline V gene are SGHNT and YYREEE (reference sequence). Trimming took off 5 bases at V and 0 bases at J, with 9 bases between the two ends. The CDR3 bases are TGTGCCAGCAGAGGGGCCCCCTCCTACGAGCAGTACTTC. This translates into CASRGAPSYEQYF.

The rearrangement joins TRBV5-6 to TRBJ1-6; the match to TRBD1 covers 7 bases. Germline V gene sequence: CDR1 SGHDT, CDR2 YYEEEE. The CDR3 contains 15 residues. V was pared by 0 bases and J by 9 bases, with 6 bases of the junction left unmatched. CDR3 residues: CASSLVAGGGSPLHF. In DNA, the CDR3 is TGTGCCAGCAGCTTGGTGGCAGGGGGAGGTTCACCCCTCCACTTT.

The V call is TRBV19, the J call TRBJ1-1; TRBD1 is a possible D gene (6 bases). The V gene's germline CDR1 is LNHDA and CDR2 SQIVND (reference sequence). Trimming left V 5 bases short and J 11 bases short, with 15 bases between. The CDR3 loop spans 12 amino acids. The CDR3 here is CASSFGQRNAFF. The CDR3 nucleotides are TGTGCCAGTAGTTTCGGACAGCGGAACGCTTTCTTT. Combining the CDR3 with reference TRBV19 and TRBJ1-1 gives the whole variable domain DGGITQSPKYLFRKEGQNVTLSCEQNLNHDAMYWYRQDPGQGLRLIYYSQIVNDFQKGDIAEGYSVSREKKESFPLTVTSAQKNPTAFYLCASSFGQRNAFFGQGTRLTVV.

The rearrangement links TRBV6-5 to TRBJ2-3; TRBD2 is a possible D gene (7 bases). Germline lookup yields CDR1 MNHEY and CDR2 SVGAGI. Trimming removed 5 bases at V and 5 bases at J, with 17 bases between. The CDR3 sequence is 15 residues long. The CDR3 loop reads CASSRGWGGQDTQYF. CDR3 nucleotide sequence: TGTGCCAGCAGTCGTGGTTGGGGGGGCCAAGATACGCAGTATTTT.

The chain is built from TRBV19 and TRBJ1-2, with a possible D match to TRBD1 (5 bases). The CDR3 has 13 residues. Germline-derived CDR1 and CDR2 are LNHDA and SQIVND (reference sequence). Deletions cut 4 bases from V and 4 bases from J, with 10 bases between. Written as DNA, the CDR3 is TGTGCCAGTAGTACAGGGTTGGGCTATGGCTACACCTTC. Protein: CASSTGLGYGYTF. Full variable domain (remainder filled in from reference TRBV19 and TRBJ1-2): DGGITQSPKYLFRKEGQNVTLSCEQNLNHDAMYWYRQDPGQGLRLIYYSQIVNDFQKGDIAEGYSVSREKKESFPLTVTSAQKNPTAFYLCASSTGLGYGYTFGSGTRLTVV.

The rearrangement links TRBV5-1 to TRBJ1-6; TRBD1 matches at 7 bases. This CDR3 is 18 amino acids long. Germline V gives CDR1 SGHRS, CDR2 YFSETQ. The trim removed 4 bases at V and 2 bases at J, leaving 12 bases unmatched. As DNA, the CDR3 is TGCGCCAGCAGCCTGGGACAGCCACAAGCCCCCTATAATTCACCCCTCCACTTT. As protein: CASSLGQPQAPYNSPLHF.

This chain uses TRBV7-2 with TRBJ1-2; 8 bases are shared with TRBD1. Germline V gene data show CDR1 as SGHTA and CDR2 as FQGNSA. The CDR3 loop spans 13 amino acids. With 4 bases clipped from V and 6 bases from J, the junction kept 4 bases outside the gene matches. This CDR3 is CASSWTGNDGYTF. CDR3 DNA sequence: TGTGCCAGCAGCTGGACAGGGAACGATGGCTACACCTTC.

V is TRBV2 and J is TRBJ2-7; D gene unclear. Germline CDR1 reads SNHLY; CDR2 reads FYNNEI. V was clipped by 4 bases and J by 0 bases, with 10 bases between them. The CDR3 contains 14 residues. The CDR3 spells CASSGTVPSYEQYF. The CDR3 DNA reads as TGTGCCAGCAGTGGTACAGTTCCCTCCTACGAGCAGTACTTC.

The chain is built from TRBV5-1 and TRBJ1-2; D might be TRBD1 (6 bases). CDR1 and CDR2 from the germline V gene are SGHRS and YFSETQ. The CDR3 totals 13 residues. Trimming removed 0 bases from V and 8 bases from J, with 11 bases in between. This CDR3 is CASSLGDTGGYTF. CDR3 DNA sequence: TGCGCCAGCAGCTTGGGGGACACCGGAGGCTACACCTTC.

The chain joins TRBV15 to TRBJ2-3, with 8 bases that match TRBD1. Unmatched junction bases numbered 5, after V lost 4 bases and J lost 5 bases. CDR3 length equals 14 residues. Germline CDR1 reads LNHNV; CDR2 reads YYDKDF (reference sequence). CDR3 residues: CATSTRDRLDTQYF. DNA for the CDR3: TGTGCCACCAGCACTCGGGACAGGTTAGATACGCAGTATTTT. Variable domain in full (rest from reference TRBV15 and TRBJ2-3): DAMVIQNPRYQVTQFGKPVTLSCSQTLNHNVMYWYQQKSSQAPKLLFHYYDKDFNNEADTPDNFQSRRPNTSFCFLDIRSPGLGDTAMYLCATSTRDRLDTQYFGPGTRLTVL.

V and J are TRBV10-2 and TRBJ2-1, with 8 bases matching TRBD1. The CDR3 is made up of 13 amino acids. Trimming at V came to 8 bases and at J to 3 bases, leaving 3 bases not matched to a gene. The germline V gene has CDR1 WSHSY and CDR2 SAAADI. The CDR3 DNA reads TGCGCCAGCCGGACAGGGCGCTACAATGAGCAGTTCTTC. Its protein product is CASRTGRYNEQFF.

This chain links TRBV11-2 with TRBJ1-2; tentatively, D is TRBD1 (6 bases). Germline V CDR1 and CDR2: SGHAT, FQNNGV. Trimming removed 6 bases at V and 4 bases at J, with 12 bases between. The CDR3 runs to 13 residues. CDR3 DNA: TGTGCCAGCAGTCCACAGGGATCCTATGGCTACACCTTC. Translated, it gives CASSPQGSYGYTF.

This sequence joins TRBV7-3 and TRBJ1-2, with D possibly matching TRBD1 (5 bases). The CDR3 is 14 residues long. Germline-derived CDR1 and CDR2 are SGHTA and FQGTGA. V was cut by 4 bases and J by 0 bases, with 9 bases left in between. The chain's CDR3 is CASSSGQTNYGYTF. CDR3 in DNA: TGTGCCAGCAGCTCCGGACAAACTAACTATGGCTACACCTTC.

The chain has TRBV5-1 and TRBJ2-1; TRBD2 might be the D (5 bases). The CDR3 length is 13 residues. V was clipped by 0 bases and J by 7 bases, with 8 bases between them. Germline loops: CDR1 SGHRS, CDR2 YFSETQ. CDR3 nucleotides: TGCGCCAGCAGCTTGGGGCCGGGGAATGAGCAGTTCTTC. It is translated as CASSLGPGNEQFF.

V is TRBV19 and J is TRBJ2-2; D possibly corresponds to TRBD1 (5 bases). The CDR3 runs to 14 residues. Germline V CDR1 and CDR2: LNHDA, SQIVND (reference sequence). V was clipped by 0 bases and J by 6 bases, with 8 bases between them. The CDR3 DNA follows: TGTGCCAGTAGTATAGAAGGGGCTCCCGGGGAGCTGTTTTTT. Translated: CASSIEGAPGELFF.

The chain uses TRBV5-1 and TRBJ2-2; TRBD1 agrees at 7 bases. J was trimmed by 1 base and V by 1 base; bases with no gene match: 1. From germline, CDR1 is SGHRS and CDR2 YFSETQ. There are 15 residues in the CDR3. The CDR3 loop is CASSLRTGNTGELFF. For the CDR3, the DNA is TGCGCCAGCAGCTTGCGGACAGGGAACACCGGGGAGCTGTTTTTT. The full variable domain, completed using reference TRBV5-1 and TRBJ2-2, is KAGVTQTPRYLIKTRGQQVTLSCSPISGHRSVSWYQQTPGQGLQFLFEYFSETQRNKGNFPGRFSGRQFSNSRSEMNVSTLELGDSALYLCASSLRTGNTGELFFGEGSRLTVL.

The chain uses TRBV4-3 and TRBJ2-1; TRBD1 matches at 8 bases. There are 13 residues in the CDR3. Trimming cost V 2 bases and J 10 bases; bases outside gene matches: 4. In germline, CDR1 is LGHNA, CDR2 YSLEER. This chain's CDR3 is CASSQPTGEEQFF. The CDR3, as DNA: TGCGCCAGCAGCCAACCGACAGGGGAGGAGCAGTTCTTC.

The V call is TRBV5-5, the J call TRBJ2-3; D might be TRBD2 (6 bases). Looked up from germline, CDR1 is SGHKS and CDR2 is YYEKEE (reference sequence). V gave up 4 bases and J gave up 5 bases, with 14 bases separating them. This CDR3 spans 14 amino acids. The CDR3 is CASSVTGGRDTQYF. CDR3 nucleotides: TGTGCCAGCAGCGTGACCGGGGGTAGAGATACGCAGTATTTT.

The gene calls are TRBV6-5 and TRBJ2-7; 7 bases line up with TRBD2. The V gene end was trimmed by 0 bases and the J gene end by 4 bases; junction bases not matched to a gene: 6. The CDR3 is made up of 15 amino acids. Germline CDR1 is MNHEY and CDR2 is SVGAGI. The CDR3 here is CASSYSTSSQYEQYF. CDR3 bases: TGTGCCAGCAGTTACTCGACTAGCTCACAGTACGAGCAGTACTTC.

The gene calls are TRBV30 and TRBJ1-5, with 7 bases aligning to TRBD1. CDR1 and CDR2 from the germline V gene are GTSNPN and SVGIG (reference sequence). The V and J ends lost 2 bases and 3 bases, in that order; junction bases with no gene match: 7. This CDR3 region has 15 residues. The CDR3 coding sequence is TGTGCCTGGAGTCCCAACAGGGGTGCCAATCAGCCCCAGCATTTT. Encoded protein: CAWSPNRGANQPQHF.

This clone was picked up a small number of times. The chain uses TRBV4-3 and TRBJ2-1; D is possibly TRBD2 (6 bases). Germline assignment: CDR1 LGHNA and CDR2 YSLEER. The CDR3 has 16 residues. With 2 bases removed from V and 5 bases from J, the gap between germline ends came to 16 bases. CDR3 DNA: TGCGCCAGCAGCCAACTGGCCCGGTCGGGGGACAATGAGCAGTTCTTC. Translating it yields CASSQLARSGDNEQFF.

The chain uses TRBV10-3 and TRBJ2-7; D possibly corresponds to TRBD1 (6 bases). The CDR3 loop spans 11 amino acids. V dropped 8 bases and J dropped 6 bases, with 11 bases sitting between them. Germline values: CDR1 ENHRY, CDR2 SYGVKD. This CDR3 reads CAIGNRAEQYF. CDR3 sequence (DNA): TGTGCCATCGGCAACAGGGCCGAGCAGTACTTC.

The CDR3 sequence: CASTTGYEQYF. The CDR3 DNA is TGTGCCAGCACGACAGGCTACGAGCAGTACTTC. This chain uses TRBV7-9 with TRBJ2-7; TRBD1 might be the D (6 bases). Germline V gives CDR1 SEHNR, CDR2 FQNEAQ (reference sequence). The CDR3 length is 11 residues. The V gene lost 7 bases and the J gene lost 3 bases, with 7 bases spanning the gap. The complete variable domain, with remaining parts taken from reference TRBV7-9 and TRBJ2-7, reads DTGVSQNPRHKITKRGQNVTFRCDPISEHNRLYWYRQTLGQGPEFLTYFQNEAQLEKSRLLSDRFSAERPKGSFSTLEIQRTEQGDSAMYLCASTTGYEQYFGPGTRLTVT.

The V gene is TRBV5-1, the J gene TRBJ1-2, with D unresolved. Germline lookup yields CDR1 SGHRS and CDR2 YFSETQ. This CDR3 spans 14 amino acids. V dropped 4 bases and J dropped 2 bases, with 12 bases sitting between them. The DNA of the CDR3 is TGCGCCAGCAGCGGCCGGGGTATCAACTATGGCTACACCTTC. Its translation is CASSGRGINYGYTF.

The chain has TRBV6-5 and TRBJ1-4; no reliable D call. Deletions cut 2 bases from V and 11 bases from J, with 9 bases between. CDR1 is MNHEY, CDR2 SVGAGI, per germline. The CDR3 covers 12 residues. The CDR3 sequence is CASSYNFGKLFF. In DNA form, the CDR3 reads TGTGCCAGCAGTTACAATTTCGGGAAACTGTTTTTT.

The V and J genes are TRBV5-1 and TRBJ1-1, with D perhaps matching TRBD1 (6 bases). Per germline, CDR1 SGHRS and CDR2 YFSETQ. V was shortened by 4 bases and J by 1 base, with 14 bases between the two germline ends. This CDR3 region has 15 residues. CDR3 loop: CASSQPDRENTEAFF. The CDR3 coding sequence is TGCGCCAGCAGCCAACCGGACAGAGAGAACACTGAAGCTTTCTTT.